The 9 T cell receptor beta chains in this list originate from one sample, sequenced in a study of response to subunit inactivated influenza vaccine. TCRdb itself ran the RT-PCR reads through MiXCR, one entry per CDR3 protein. The sample has hundreds of thousands of distinct CDR3 sequences, about 18% seen once. This sample comprised PBMCs from blood, obtained 4 to 6 days after vaccination. All receptors derive from a man between 50 and 59 years old who received an inactivated influenza vaccine.

This clonotype was seen more than once but under ten times. The chain links TRBV4-1 to TRBJ2-5, with D uncertain. Deletions cut 1 base from V and 2 bases from J, with 11 bases between. The CDR3 sequence is 15 residues long. Germline values: CDR1 MGHRA, CDR2 YSYEKL. CDR3 coding DNA: TGCGCCAGCAGCCAAGTCTACCTCCGGCAAGAGACCCAGTACTTC. Translating gives CASSQVYLRQETQYF.

This clonotype has more than one count but fewer than ten. The chain has TRBV4-2 and TRBJ2-3, with D tentatively TRBD1 or TRBD2 (6 bases each). Per the germline V gene, CDR1 is LGHNA and CDR2 is YNFKEQ. The CDR3 sequence is 14 residues long. V was trimmed by 2 bases and J by 6 bases, leaving 12 bases between them. CDR3 in DNA: TGTGCCAGCAGCCAATCAGGGGCGGGGGATACGCAGTATTTT. This translates into CASSQSGAGDTQYF.

This clonotype was found a few times. The gene calls are TRBV7-2 and TRBJ2-3, with D perhaps TRBD1 (6 bases). CDR1 SGHTA and CDR2 FQGNSA come from the germline V gene. The CDR3 has 17 residues. With 5 bases removed from V and 8 bases from J, the gap between germline ends came to 26 bases. CDR3 coding DNA: TGTGCCAGCAGCGTTAAGACCGGGACACGGAAGATCGGTACGCAGTATTTT. Protein product: CASSVKTGTRKIGTQYF.

The table lists this clonotype with many counts. The V gene is TRBV14, the J gene TRBJ2-3; possibly TRBD1 or TRBD2 for D (5 bases each). Germline V gene sequence: CDR1 SGHDN, CDR2 FVKESK. V was clipped by 5 bases and J by 9 bases, with 9 bases between them. The length of the CDR3 is 11 residues. CDR3: CASSSGPTQYF. CDR3 sequence (DNA): TGTGCCAGCAGCTCGGGACCAACGCAGTATTTT.

This clonotype has only a few counts. The CDR3 spells CASSQGWTSPYEQYF. In DNA, the CDR3 is TGCGCCAGCAGCCAAGGGTGGACATCGCCCTACGAGCAGTACTTC. The chain couples TRBV4-3 to TRBJ2-7, with D possibly being TRBD1 (5 bases). The CDR3 is made up of 15 amino acids. V lost 1 base and J lost 2, with 12 bases in between. Germline V gene lookup returns CDR1 LGHNA and CDR2 YSLEER.

The rearrangement links TRBV2 to TRBJ2-3; 8 bases match TRBD2. This CDR3 spans 15 amino acids. Trimming took 7 bases from V and 2 from J; bases not matched to a gene: 8. The V gene's germline CDR1 is SNHLY and CDR2 FYNNEI. The CDR3: CASTPGGGDTDTQYF. Written as DNA, the CDR3 is TGTGCCAGCACCCCCGGGGGGGGCGACACAGATACGCAGTATTTT.

This clonotype was seen a handful of times. The CDR3 here is CASSSSTHRTDTQYF. CDR3 nucleotides: TGTGCCAGCAGCTCGAGCACGCATCGCACAGATACGCAGTATTTT. The chain joins TRBV7-2 to TRBJ2-3; D not resolved. Per the germline V gene, CDR1 is SGHTA and CDR2 is FQGNSA. Trimming took 4 bases from V and 1 from J, leaving 12 bases between them. The CDR3 extends over 15 amino acids. The full variable domain, with the rest looked up from reference TRBV7-2 and TRBJ2-3, is GAGVSQSPSNKVTEKGKDVELRCDPISGHTALYWYRQSLGQGLEFLIYFQGNSAPDKSGLPSDRFSAERTGGSVSTLTIQRTQQEDSAVYLCASSSSTHRTDTQYFGPGTRLTVL.

This clonotype was seen a few times. The gene calls are TRBV7-2 and TRBJ2-7; D is unresolved. CDR3 size: 15 residues. Germline assignment: CDR1 SGHTA and CDR2 FQGNSA. V was shortened by 5 bases and J by 0 bases, with 14 bases between the two germline ends. The CDR3 reads CASSPWYRSSYEQYF. CDR3 nucleotides: TGTGCCAGCAGCCCATGGTATAGGAGCTCCTACGAGCAGTACTTC.

This chain links TRBV3-1 with TRBJ2-5, with unresolved D. This CDR3 region has 13 residues. Germline V gives CDR1 LGHDT, CDR2 YNNKEL (reference sequence). V lost 3 bases and J lost 5, with 10 bases in between. The CDR3 DNA is TGTGCCAGCAGCCAGAACCAGAGGGAGACCCAGTACTTC. Encoded protein: CASSQNQRETQYF.